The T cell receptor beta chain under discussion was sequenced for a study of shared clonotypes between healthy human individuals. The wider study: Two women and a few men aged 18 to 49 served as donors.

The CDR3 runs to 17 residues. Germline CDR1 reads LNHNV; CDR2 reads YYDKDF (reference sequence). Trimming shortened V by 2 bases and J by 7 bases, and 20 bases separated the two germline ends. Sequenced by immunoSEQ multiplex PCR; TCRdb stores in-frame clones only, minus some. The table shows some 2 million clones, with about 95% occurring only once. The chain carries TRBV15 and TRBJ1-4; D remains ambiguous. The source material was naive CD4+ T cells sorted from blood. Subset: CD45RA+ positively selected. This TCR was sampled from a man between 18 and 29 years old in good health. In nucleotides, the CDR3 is TGTGCCACCAGCAGATTTCCCTCGTGGAGGGCTTCTGAAAAACTGTTTTTT. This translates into CATSRFPSWRASEKLFF.